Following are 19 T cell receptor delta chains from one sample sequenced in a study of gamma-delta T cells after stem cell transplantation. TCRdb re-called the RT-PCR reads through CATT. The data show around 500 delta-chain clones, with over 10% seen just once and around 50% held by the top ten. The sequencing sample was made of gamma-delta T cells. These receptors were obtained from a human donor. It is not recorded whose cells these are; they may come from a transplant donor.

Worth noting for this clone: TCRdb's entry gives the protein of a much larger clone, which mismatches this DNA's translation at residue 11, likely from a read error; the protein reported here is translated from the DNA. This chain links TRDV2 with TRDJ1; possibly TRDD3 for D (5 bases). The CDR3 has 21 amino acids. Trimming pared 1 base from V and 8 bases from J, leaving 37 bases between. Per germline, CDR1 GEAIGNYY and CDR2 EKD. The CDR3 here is CACDTITTEGASKGPSGKLIF. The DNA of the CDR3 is TGTGCCTGTGACACGATCACTACGGAGGGGGCATCTAAGGGCCCTAGCGGGAAACTCATCTTT.

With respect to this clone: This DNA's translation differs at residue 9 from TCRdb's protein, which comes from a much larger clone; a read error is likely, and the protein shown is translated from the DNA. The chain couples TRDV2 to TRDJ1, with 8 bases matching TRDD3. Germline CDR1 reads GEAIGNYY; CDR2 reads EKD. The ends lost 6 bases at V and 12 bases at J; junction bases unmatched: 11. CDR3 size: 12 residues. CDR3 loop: CACPGGPRNVIF. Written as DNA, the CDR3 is TGTGCCTGTCCTGGGGGACCCCGAAATGTCATCTTT.

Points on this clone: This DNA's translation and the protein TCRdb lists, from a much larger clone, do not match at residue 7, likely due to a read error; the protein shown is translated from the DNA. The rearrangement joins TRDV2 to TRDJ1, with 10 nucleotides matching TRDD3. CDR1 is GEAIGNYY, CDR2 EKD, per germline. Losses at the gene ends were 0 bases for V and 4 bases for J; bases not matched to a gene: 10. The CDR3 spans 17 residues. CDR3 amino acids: CACDTLSGDTPIDKLIF. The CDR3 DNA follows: TGTGCCTGTGACACCCTGTCGGGGGATACGCCCATCGATAAACTCATCTTT.

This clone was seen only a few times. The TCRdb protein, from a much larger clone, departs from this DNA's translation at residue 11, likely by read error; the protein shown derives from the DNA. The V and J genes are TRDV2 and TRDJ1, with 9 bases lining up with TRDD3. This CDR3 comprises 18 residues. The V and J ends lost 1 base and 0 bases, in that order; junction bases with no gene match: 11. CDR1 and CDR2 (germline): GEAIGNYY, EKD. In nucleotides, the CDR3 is TGTGCCTGTGACACGCCCTGGGGGATCCAATTGTACACCGATAAACTCATCTTT. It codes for CACDTPWGIQLYTDKLIF.

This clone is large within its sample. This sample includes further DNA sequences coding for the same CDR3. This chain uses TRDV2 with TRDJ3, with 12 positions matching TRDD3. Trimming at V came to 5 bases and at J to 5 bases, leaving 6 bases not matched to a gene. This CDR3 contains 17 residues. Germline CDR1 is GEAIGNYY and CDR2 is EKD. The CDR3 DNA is TGTGCCTGTGTTTTACTGGGGGATACTCGGGACACCCGACAGATGTTTTTC. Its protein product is CACVLLGDTRDTRQMFF.

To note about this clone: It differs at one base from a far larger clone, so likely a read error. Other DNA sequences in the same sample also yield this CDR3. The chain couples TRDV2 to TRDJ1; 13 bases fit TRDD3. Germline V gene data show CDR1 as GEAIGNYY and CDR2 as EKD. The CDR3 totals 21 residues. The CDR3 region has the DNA TGCGCCTGTGACACCGTACTCAAAGCACTGGGGGATACGACGTTCATCGATAAACTCATCTTT. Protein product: CACDTVLKALGDTTFIDKLIF.

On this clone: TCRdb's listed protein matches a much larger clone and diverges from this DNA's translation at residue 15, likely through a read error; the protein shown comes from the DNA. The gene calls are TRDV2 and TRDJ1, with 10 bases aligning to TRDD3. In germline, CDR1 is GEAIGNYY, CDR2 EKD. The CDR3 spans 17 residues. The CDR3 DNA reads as TGTGCCTGTGACACCCTGCCGGGGGATACGCCCATCGATAAACCCATCTTT. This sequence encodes CACDTLPGDTPIDKPIF.

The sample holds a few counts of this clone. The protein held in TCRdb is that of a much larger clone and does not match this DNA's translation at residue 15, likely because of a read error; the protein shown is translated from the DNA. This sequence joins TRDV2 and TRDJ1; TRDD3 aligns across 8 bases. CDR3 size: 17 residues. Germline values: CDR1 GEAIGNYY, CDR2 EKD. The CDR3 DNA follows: TGTGCCTGTGACACCGTGGGGGATCACCAGTACACCGATAAACCCATCTTT. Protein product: CACDTVGDHQYTDKPIF.

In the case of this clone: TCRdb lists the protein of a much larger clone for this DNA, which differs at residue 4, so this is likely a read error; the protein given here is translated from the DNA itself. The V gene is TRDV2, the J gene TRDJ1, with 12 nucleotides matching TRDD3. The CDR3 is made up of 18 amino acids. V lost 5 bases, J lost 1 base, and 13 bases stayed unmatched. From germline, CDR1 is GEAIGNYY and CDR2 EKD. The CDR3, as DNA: TGTGCCTGTGGCTCTATACTGGGGGATACCCTTAGCACCGATAAACTCATCTTT. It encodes CACGSILGDTLSTDKLIF.

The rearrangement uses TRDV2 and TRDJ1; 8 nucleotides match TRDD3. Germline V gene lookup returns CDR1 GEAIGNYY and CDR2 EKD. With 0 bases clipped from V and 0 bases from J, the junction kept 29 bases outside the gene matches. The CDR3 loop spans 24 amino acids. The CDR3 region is CACDTIALGEPASNWGPYTDKLIF. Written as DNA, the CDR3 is TGTGCCTGTGACACCATTGCTCTGGGGGAACCAGCTTCGAACTGGGGACCGTACACCGATAAACTCATCTTT.

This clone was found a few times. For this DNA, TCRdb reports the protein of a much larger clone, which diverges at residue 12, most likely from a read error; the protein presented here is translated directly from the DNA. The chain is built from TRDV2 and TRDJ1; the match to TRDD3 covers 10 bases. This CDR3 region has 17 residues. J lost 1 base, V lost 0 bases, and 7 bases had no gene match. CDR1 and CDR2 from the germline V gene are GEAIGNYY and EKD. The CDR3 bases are TGTGCCTGTGACACCCTGCCGGGGGATACGCCCACCGATAAACTCATCTTT. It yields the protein CACDTLPGDTPTDKLIF.

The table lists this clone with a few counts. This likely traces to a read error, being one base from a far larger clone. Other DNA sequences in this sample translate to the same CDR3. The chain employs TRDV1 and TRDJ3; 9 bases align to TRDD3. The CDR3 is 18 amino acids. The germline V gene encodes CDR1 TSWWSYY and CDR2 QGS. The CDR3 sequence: CALGARIGDTPHPRQMFF. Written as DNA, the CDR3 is TGCGCTCTTGGGGCCCGTATAGGGGATACGCCGCATCCCCGACAGATGTTTTTC.

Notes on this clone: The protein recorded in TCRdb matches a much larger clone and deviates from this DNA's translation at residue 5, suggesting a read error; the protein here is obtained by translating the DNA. The CDR3 DNA reads as TGTGCCTGTGACGCCCCGGGGGGGACGAGCTCCTGGGACACCCGACAGATGTTTTTC. It specifies CACDAPGGTSSWDTRQMFF. The chain combines TRDV2 with TRDJ3; TRDD3 might be the D (6 bases). Germline V gene data show CDR1 as GEAIGNYY and CDR2 as EKD. Trimming removed 3 bases from V and 0 bases from J, with 17 bases in between. The CDR3 spans 19 residues.

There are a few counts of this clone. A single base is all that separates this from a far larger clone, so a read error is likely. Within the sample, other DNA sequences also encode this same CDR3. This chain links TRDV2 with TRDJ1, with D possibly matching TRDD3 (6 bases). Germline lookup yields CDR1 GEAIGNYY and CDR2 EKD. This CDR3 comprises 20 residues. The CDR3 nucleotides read TGCGCCTGTGACCGAGTAACTCTGGGGACGGTGGCGGTGTACACCGATAAACTCATCTTT. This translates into CACDRVTLGTVAVYTDKLIF.

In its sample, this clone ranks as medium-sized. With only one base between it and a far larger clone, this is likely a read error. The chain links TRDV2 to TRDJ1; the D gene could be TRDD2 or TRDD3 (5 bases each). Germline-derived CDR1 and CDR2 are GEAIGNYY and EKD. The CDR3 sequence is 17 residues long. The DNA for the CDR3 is TGTGCCTGTGACCCGATACTTCCCGACGGGGTAACCGATGAACTCATCTTT. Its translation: CACDPILPDGVTDELIF.

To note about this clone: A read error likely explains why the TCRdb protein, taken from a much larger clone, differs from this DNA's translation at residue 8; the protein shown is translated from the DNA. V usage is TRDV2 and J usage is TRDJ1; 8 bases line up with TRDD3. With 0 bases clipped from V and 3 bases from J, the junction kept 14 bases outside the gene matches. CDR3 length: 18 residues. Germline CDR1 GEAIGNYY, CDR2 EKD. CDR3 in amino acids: CACDTVRGTGGLPDKLIF. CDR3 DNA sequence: TGTGCCTGTGACACCGTCAGGGGAACTGGGGGCCTGCCCGATAAACTCATCTTT.

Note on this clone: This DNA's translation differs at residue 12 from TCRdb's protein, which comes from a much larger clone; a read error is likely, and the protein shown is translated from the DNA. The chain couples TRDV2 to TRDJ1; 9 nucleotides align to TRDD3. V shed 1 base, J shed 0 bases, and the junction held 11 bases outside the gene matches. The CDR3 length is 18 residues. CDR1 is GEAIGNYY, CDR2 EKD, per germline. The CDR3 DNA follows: TGTGCCTGTGACACGCCCTGGGGGATCCAATCGCACACCGATAAACTCATCTTT. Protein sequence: CACDTPWGIQSHTDKLIF.

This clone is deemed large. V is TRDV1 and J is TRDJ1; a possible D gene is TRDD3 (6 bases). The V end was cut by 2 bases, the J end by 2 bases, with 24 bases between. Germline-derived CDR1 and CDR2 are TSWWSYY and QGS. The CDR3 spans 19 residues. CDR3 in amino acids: CALGEAPPLPWGPTDKLIF. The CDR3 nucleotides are TGTGCTCTTGGGGAAGCCCCCCCCTTGCCCTGGGGCCCAACCGATAAACTCATCTTT.

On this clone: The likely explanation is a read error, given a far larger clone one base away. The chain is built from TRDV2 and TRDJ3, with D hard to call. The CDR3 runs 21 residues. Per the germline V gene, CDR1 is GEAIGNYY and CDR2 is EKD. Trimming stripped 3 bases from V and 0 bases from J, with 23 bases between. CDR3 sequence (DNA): TGTGCCTGTGACGCCGTTATAGCCGACGCCGCGGGCTCCTGGGACACCCGACAGATGTTTTTC. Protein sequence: CACDAVIADAAGSWDTRQMFF.